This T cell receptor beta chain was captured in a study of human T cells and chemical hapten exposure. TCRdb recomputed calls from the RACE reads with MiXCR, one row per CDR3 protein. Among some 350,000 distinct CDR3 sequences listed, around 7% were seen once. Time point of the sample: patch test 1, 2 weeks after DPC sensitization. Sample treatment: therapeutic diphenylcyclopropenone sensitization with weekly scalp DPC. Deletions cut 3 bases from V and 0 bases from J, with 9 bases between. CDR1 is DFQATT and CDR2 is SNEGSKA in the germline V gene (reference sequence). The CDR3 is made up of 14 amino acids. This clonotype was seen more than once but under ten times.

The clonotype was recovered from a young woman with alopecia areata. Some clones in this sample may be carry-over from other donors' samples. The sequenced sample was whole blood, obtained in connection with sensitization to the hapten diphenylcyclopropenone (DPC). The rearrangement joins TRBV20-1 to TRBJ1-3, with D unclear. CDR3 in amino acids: CSARSPNSGNTIYF. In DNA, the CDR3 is TGCAGTGCTAGGAGCCCTAACTCTGGAAACACCATATATTTT.